This T cell receptor (beta chain) was identified in a study of T cell responses to AZD1222 COVID-19 vaccine. Germline V gene sequence: CDR1 SNHLY, CDR2 FYNNEI. J gave up 2 bases and V 4 bases, and 8 bases lay outside the gene matches. There are 16 residues in the CDR3. As concerns this clone: Its antigen is not known.

Study conclusions and caveats: Nearly half of spike-specific TCRs reportedly go after variant regions that carry no mutations. Spike-specific TCR breadth and depth were elevated following two AZD1222 doses.

Clones were read by immunoSEQ multiplex PCR, and TCRdb kept only the in-frame ones, dropping some. The sample has about 50,000 clones, about three quarters seen once; the top ten hold around 7%. The chain combines TRBV2 with TRBJ1-5; 7 bases match TRBD1. The TCR sequence derives from an adult in good health. Sequenced material: peripheral blood, taken on day 0 of AZD1222 vaccination. The CDR3 sequence: CASSGHTGVGNQPQHF. In nucleotides, the CDR3 is TGTGCCAGCAGTGGTCACACAGGGGTAGGCAATCAGCCCCAGCATTTT.